The 23 T cell receptor beta chains in this list originate from one sample, sequenced in a study of blood T cell repertoires in COVID-19. Clones were sequenced by immunoSEQ multiplex PCR, and TCRdb holds only the in-frame ones, with some missing. Among approximately 230,000 clones, 65% to 85% were seen once, and the ten largest hold roughly 4.2%. The specimen sequenced was peripheral blood. Receptors originate from a woman between 35 and 50 years old with active or convalescent COVID-19.

This chain uses TRBV5-1 with TRBJ1-6; no clear D gene. The V and J ends lost 0 bases and 0 bases respectively, with 7 bases between them. In germline, CDR1 is SGHRS, CDR2 YFSETQ. The CDR3 consists of 16 residues. The CDR3 is CASSLDGSSYNSPLHF. Written as DNA, the CDR3 is TGCGCCAGCAGCTTGGATGGCAGCTCCTATAATTCACCCCTCCACTTT. Full variable domain (remainder filled in from reference TRBV5-1 and TRBJ1-6): KAGVTQTPRYLIKTRGQQVTLSCSPISGHRSVSWYQQTPGQGLQFLFEYFSETQRNKGNFPGRFSGRQFSNSRSEMNVSTLELGDSALYLCASSLDGSSYNSPLHFGNGTRLTVT.

This sequence joins TRBV4-1 and TRBJ1-2; D gene uncertain. V lost 1 base and J 5 bases, leaving 8 bases between the germline ends. The CDR3 loop spans 13 amino acids. The germline CDR1 and CDR2 sequences are MGHRA and YSYEKL. The CDR3 nucleotides read TGCGCCAGCAGCCAAGCCGGTGCATATGGCTACACCTTC. Translating gives CASSQAGAYGYTF.

A word on this clone: This sample also contains other DNA sequences that code for the same CDR3. The V call is TRBV5-1, the J call TRBJ1-1; D is unresolved. V was clipped by 0 bases and J by 0 bases, with 3 bases between them. The CDR3 has 13 residues. The V gene's germline CDR1 is SGHRS and CDR2 YFSETQ. This CDR3 is CASSLAVNTEAFF. CDR3 in DNA: TGCGCCAGCAGCTTGGCTGTGAACACTGAAGCTTTCTTT.

The V call is TRBV7-9, the J call TRBJ1-1; possibly TRBD1 for D (5 bases). Looked up from germline, CDR1 is SEHNR and CDR2 is FQNEAQ (reference sequence). Trimming left V 2 bases short and J 5 bases short, with 12 bases between. The length of the CDR3 is 14 residues. The CDR3 DNA is TGTGCCAGCAGCTTAAGCCAGGGCGATACTGAAGCTTTCTTT. Residues: CASSLSQGDTEAFF.

The chain employs TRBV5-4 and TRBJ2-2, with 7 bases matching TRBD2. The CDR3 has 16 residues. Germline V lookup: CDR1 SGHNT, CDR2 YYREEE (reference sequence). J lost 4 bases, V lost 5 bases, and 11 bases had no gene match. CDR3 nucleotide sequence: TGTGCCAGCAGGGGGGGGAGTCCAGGGCCCACCGGGGAGCTGTTTTTT. Protein sequence: CASRGGSPGPTGELFF.

The chain uses TRBV10-3 and TRBJ2-7, with D perhaps matching TRBD2 (6 bases). The ends were cut back, 7 bases at V and 3 bases at J, with 13 bases in the middle. CDR1 is ENHRY, CDR2 SYGVKD, per germline. The length of the CDR3 is 13 residues. The CDR3 DNA reads as TGTGCCATCAACACCGGGAGCAACTACGAGCAGTACTTC. Translation gives CAINTGSNYEQYF.

A word on this clone: This sample also contains other DNA sequences that code for the same CDR3. The chain couples TRBV12-3 or TRBV12-4 to TRBJ1-6; D is ambiguous. Deletions cut 3 bases from V and 7 bases from J, with 4 bases between. The CDR3 has 12 amino acids. CDR3 DNA sequence: TGTGCCAGCAGTTTTGAGAATTCACCCCTCCACTTT. It is translated as CASSFENSPLHF.

V usage is TRBV29-1 and J usage is TRBJ1-1; D call uncertain. Germline CDR1 and CDR2: SQVTM and ANQGSEA. The CDR3 loop spans 12 amino acids. Trimming shortened V by 2 bases and J by 6 bases, and 10 bases separated the two germline ends. The CDR3: CSVERVAAEAFF. The CDR3, as DNA: TGCAGCGTTGAAAGAGTTGCCGCTGAAGCTTTCTTT. The whole variable domain, filled in from reference TRBV29-1 and TRBJ1-1, reads SAVISQKPSRDICQRGTSLTIQCQVDSQVTMMFWYRQQPGQSLTLIATANQGSEATYESGFVIDKFPISRPNLTFSTLTVSNMSPEDSSIYLCSVERVAAEAFFGQGTRLTVV.

V is TRBV7-9 and J is TRBJ2-2; TRBD1 is a possible D gene (5 bases). Trimming shortened V by 5 bases and J by 4 bases, and 11 bases separated the two germline ends. CDR3 length: 14 amino acids. Looked up from germline, CDR1 is SEHNR and CDR2 is FQNEAQ (reference sequence). The CDR3 DNA reads as TGTGCCAGCAGCCTGACAGAACCCACCGGGGAGCTGTTTTTT. It specifies CASSLTEPTGELFF.

The J gene is TRBJ2-5, the V gene TRBV7-9; D perhaps matches TRBD1 (6 bases). The CDR3 length is 16 residues. The germline gives CDR1 SEHNR, CDR2 FQNEAQ (reference sequence). V lost 0 bases and J 4 bases, leaving 15 bases between the germline ends. CDR3 amino acids: CASSLAKGGNGETQYF. Here the CDR3 DNA reads TGTGCCAGCAGCTTAGCAAAAGGGGGTAACGGAGAGACCCAGTACTTC.

This clone was counted between two and nine times. The rearrangement links TRBV18 to TRBJ2-1; TRBD1 matches 10 bases. Germline-derived CDR1 and CDR2 are KGHSH and LQKENI. The trim removed 3 bases at V and 4 bases at J, leaving 3 bases unmatched. CDR3 size: 15 residues. CDR3 region: CASSPGTGEYNEQFF. DNA for the CDR3: TGTGCCAGCTCACCTGGGACAGGGGAATACAATGAGCAGTTCTTC.

The chain couples TRBV5-1 to TRBJ2-5; no reliable D call. V shed 0 bases and J shed 4 bases, with 4 bases lying between them. CDR1 and CDR2 (germline): SGHRS, YFSETQ. The CDR3 contains 12 residues. CDR3 sequence: CASSLGAETQYF. The CDR3 DNA follows: TGCGCCAGCAGCTTGGGGGCAGAGACCCAGTACTTC.

The chain uses TRBV12-3 or TRBV12-4 and TRBJ1-1, with D hard to call. V was trimmed by 5 bases and J by 0 bases, leaving 7 bases between them. The CDR3 extends over 13 amino acids. CDR3 sequence reads: CASSPSMNTEAFF. In DNA form, the CDR3 reads TGTGCCAGCAGTCCAAGCATGAACACTGAAGCTTTCTTT.

V and J are TRBV19 and TRBJ1-1, with D tentatively TRBD1 (6 bases). Germline CDR1 reads LNHDA; CDR2 reads SQIVND (reference sequence). The CDR3 has 14 residues. Trimming pared 6 bases from V and 3 bases from J, leaving 14 bases between. The CDR3 sequence is CASRRGGIDTEAFF. Written as DNA, the CDR3 is TGTGCCAGTAGGAGGGGGGGTATTGACACTGAAGCTTTCTTT.

The chain links TRBV5-4 to TRBJ2-5; 13 bases fit TRBD2. CDR3 size: 18 residues. Germline lookup yields CDR1 SGHNT and CDR2 YYREEE (reference sequence). V lost 4 bases to trimming and J lost 1 base; unmatched junction nucleotides: 10. The CDR3 reads CASSDLGLAGAIQETQYF. The CDR3 DNA reads as TGTGCCAGCAGCGACCTAGGACTAGCGGGGGCGATCCAAGAGACCCAGTACTTC.

CDR3 residues: CASLNGGAGGPNTGELFF. CDR3 bases: TGTGCCAGCCTCAACGGCGGAGCGGGGGGCCCGAACACCGGGGAGCTGTTTTTT. J is TRBJ2-2 and V is TRBV21-1; no check of the table's D call, TRBD2, against the DNA was made. TRBV21-1 is classified as a pseudogene. The CDR3 length is 18 residues.

The rearrangement uses TRBV19 and TRBJ1-4, with 7 bases lining up with TRBD1. Germline-derived CDR1 and CDR2 are LNHDA and SQIVND (reference sequence). CDR3 length: 15 amino acids. V dropped 0 bases and J dropped 8; count of bases not matched to a gene: 6. CDR3 loop: CASSIDGQVQEKLFF. CDR3 DNA sequence: TGTGCCAGTAGTATAGACGGACAGGTTCAGGAAAAACTGTTTTTT.

The rearrangement uses TRBV28 and TRBJ1-1, with TRBD1 as a possible D gene (5 bases). The CDR3 runs 15 residues. Germline CDR1 MDHEN, CDR2 SYDVKM. V gave up 4 bases and J gave up 3 bases, with 15 bases separating them. The CDR3 sequence is CASSSTIGGDTEAFF. The CDR3 nucleotides read TGTGCCAGCAGTTCCACGATCGGGGGTGACACTGAAGCTTTCTTT.

The chain links TRBV9 to TRBJ1-4; the D is unclear. Trimming cost V 4 bases and J 3 bases, with 13 bases left between them. This CDR3 spans 15 amino acids. Germline-derived CDR1 and CDR2 are SGDLS and YYNGEE. The chain's CDR3 is CASSPRQAANEKLFF. As DNA, the CDR3 is TGTGCCAGCAGCCCCCGTCAAGCGGCTAATGAAAAACTGTTTTTT.

V and J are TRBV30 and TRBJ2-6, with D unresolved. CDR1 is GTSNPN and CDR2 is SVGIG in the germline V gene (reference sequence). The CDR3 contains 14 residues. V dropped 5 bases and J dropped 4 bases, with 12 bases sitting between them. In DNA form, the CDR3 reads TGTGCCTGGGAGCACGGTTCCGGGGCCAACGTCCTGACTTTC. As protein: CAWEHGSGANVLTF. The full variable domain, rest sourced from reference TRBV30 and TRBJ2-6, is SQTIHQWPATLVQPVGSPLSLECTVEGTSNPNLYWYRQAAGRGLQLLFYSVGIGQISSEVPQNLSASRPQDRQFILSSKKLLLSDSGFYLCAWEHGSGANVLTFGAGSRLTVL.

This chain links TRBV15 with TRBJ2-1; TRBD2 agrees at 11 bases. This CDR3 is built from 18 residues. From germline, CDR1 is LNHNV and CDR2 YYDKDF (reference sequence). V lost 1 base and J lost 7; bases outside the gene matches: 12. The DNA for the CDR3 is TGTGCCACCAGCAGAGCGGGTAGCGGGGGGGCCATAAGAAATGAGCAGTTCTTC. Amino acid sequence: CATSRAGSGGAIRNEQFF.

The J gene is TRBJ1-1, the V gene TRBV27, with D perhaps TRBD1 (6 bases). The CDR3 extends over 16 amino acids. Trimming shortened V by 5 bases and J by 5 bases, and 21 bases separated the two germline ends. CDR1 MNHEY and CDR2 SMNVEV come from the germline V gene (reference sequence). The CDR3 coding sequence is TGTGCCAGCAGTCCCTTGGCCGGGGGGCGCTGGACTGAAGCTTTCTTT. This gives the protein CASSPLAGGRWTEAFF.

The chain joins TRBV10-3 to TRBJ2-3, with TRBD1 identical over 10 bases. J was trimmed by 5 bases and V by 0 bases; bases with no gene match: 5. CDR1 ENHRY and CDR2 SYGVKD come from the germline V gene. The CDR3 is made up of 16 amino acids. The CDR3 is CAISESRTGGGDTQYF. CDR3 sequence (DNA): TGTGCCATCAGTGAGTCAAGGACAGGGGGAGGAGATACGCAGTATTTT.